Shown below are 26 T cell receptor beta chains from a single sample sequenced in a study of PD-L1 blockade in urothelial cancer. The sample's time point: pretreatment peripheral blood. Libraries were prepared by immunoSEQ multiplex PCR; TCRdb keeps only in-frame clonotypes and omits some of them. Among 45,000 or so clones listed, approximately 78% were seen once. The specimen was PBMCs, collected around atezolizumab (anti-PD-L1) treatment. These receptors all come from a man in his forties or fifties with urothelial cancer.

This chain joins TRBV6-4 and TRBJ2-3; possible D gene TRBD1, 5 bases. CDR3 length: 15 residues. Per the germline V gene, CDR1 is MRHNA and CDR2 is SNTAGT. The ends were cut back, 0 bases at V and 0 bases at J, with 7 bases in the middle. The DNA for the CDR3 is TGTGCCAGCAGTGACTCGCCAGGGAGCACAGATACGCAGTATTTT. It is translated as CASSDSPGSTDTQYF.

The rearrangement links TRBV19 to TRBJ2-5, with 10 bases aligning to TRBD2. After removal of 3 bases from V and 1 base from J, the junction contained 5 bases not matched to a gene. The CDR3 sequence is 16 residues long. Germline V gives CDR1 LNHDA, CDR2 SQIVND (reference sequence). The CDR3 region is CASSIKRGGTQETQYF. The CDR3 DNA reads TGTGCCAGTAGTATTAAGCGGGGGGGTACCCAAGAGACCCAGTACTTC.

J is TRBJ1-1 and V is TRBV6-6; D remains ambiguous. Germline V gene sequence: CDR1 MNHNY, CDR2 SVGAGI (reference sequence). This CDR3 is built from 12 residues. Deletions cut 5 bases from V and 0 bases from J, with 4 bases between. DNA for the CDR3: TGTGCCAGCAGTAAGCTGAACACTGAAGCTTTCTTT. This translates into CASSKLNTEAFF.

CDR3 region: CASGLVQTGVQPQHF. CDR3 bases: TGTGCTAGTGGTTTGGTACAGACAGGGGTTCAGCCCCAGCATTTT. J is TRBJ1-5 and V is TRBV12-5; 8 bases agree with TRBD1. CDR3 size: 15 residues. Germline-derived CDR1 and CDR2 are LGHNT and FRNRAP. V was pared by 0 bases and J by 6 bases, with 4 bases of the junction left unmatched. Full variable domain (remainder filled in from reference TRBV12-5 and TRBJ1-5): DARVTQTPRHKVTEMGQEVTMRCQPILGHNTVFWYRQTMMQGLELLAYFRNRAPLDDSGMPKDRFSAEMPDATLATLKIQPSEPRDSAVYFCASGLVQTGVQPQHFGDGTRLSIL.

The V gene is TRBV11-2, the J gene TRBJ2-4; 7 bases are shared with TRBD1. The CDR3 has 15 amino acids. From germline, CDR1 is SGHAT and CDR2 FQNNGV. Unmatched junction bases numbered 5, after V lost 5 bases and J lost 1 base. CDR3 amino acids: CASSIDRVAKNIQYF. CDR3 nucleotides: TGTGCCAGCAGCATCGACAGGGTGGCCAAAAACATTCAGTACTTC. Full variable domain (remainder filled in from reference TRBV11-2 and TRBJ2-4): EAGVAQSPRYKIIEKRQSVAFWCNPISGHATLYWYQQILGQGPKLLIQFQNNGVVDDSQLPKDRFSAERLKGVDSTLKIQPAKLEDSAVYLCASSIDRVAKNIQYFGAGTRLSVL.

This sequence joins TRBV5-1 and TRBJ2-1; 8 nucleotides agree with TRBD1. V shed 4 bases, J shed 0 bases, and the junction held 6 bases outside the gene matches. This CDR3 comprises 16 residues. Germline V gives CDR1 SGHRS, CDR2 YFSETQ. This CDR3 is CASSGSGTGSYNEQFF. In nucleotides, the CDR3 is TGCGCCAGCAGCGGATCCGGGACAGGCTCCTACAATGAGCAGTTCTTC.

CDR3: CASSVFWAQNTEAFF. The CDR3 region has the DNA TGTGCCAGCAGCGTGTTTTGGGCGCAGAACACTGAAGCTTTCTTT. The rearrangement links TRBV9 to TRBJ1-1, with no clear D. The V gene lost 2 bases and the J gene lost 1 base, with 12 bases spanning the gap. The CDR3 consists of 15 residues. The germline CDR1 and CDR2 sequences are SGDLS and YYNGEE.

CDR3 amino acids: CATSGFRIPMHF. DNA of the CDR3: TGTGCCACCTCAGGGTTTCGGATCCCTATGCATTTT. This chain links TRBV19 with TRBJ1-5, with a possible D match to TRBD1 (5 bases). V gave up 10 bases and J gave up 15 bases, with 22 bases separating them. The germline CDR1 and CDR2 sequences are LNHDA and SQIVND (reference sequence). The CDR3 length is 12 residues.

The CDR3 region has the DNA TGTGCCAGCAGCTTGGCCGGGACAGAGTACTTC. Translated, it gives CASSLAGTEYF. The chain joins TRBV11-2 to TRBJ2-7, with 7 bases lining up with TRBD1. CDR1 and CDR2 from the germline V gene are SGHAT and FQNNGV. The J segment lost 11 bases and the V segment lost 3 bases, leaving 4 bases of the junction unmatched. CDR3 size: 11 residues.

J is TRBJ2-1 and V is TRBV2; D is perhaps TRBD2 (5 bases). The V gene lost 5 bases and the J gene lost 9 bases, with 11 bases spanning the gap. The length of the CDR3 is 12 residues. CDR1 and CDR2 from the germline V gene are SNHLY and FYNNEI. The CDR3 spells CASSPLALEQFF. The DNA for the CDR3 is TGTGCCAGCAGTCCCCTAGCCCTTGAGCAGTTCTTC.

This sequence joins TRBV7-6 and TRBJ2-1; TRBD1 matches at 9 bases. The germline CDR1 and CDR2 sequences are SGHVS and FNYEAQ. Germline trimming cut 5 bases from V and 6 bases from J; bases unmatched to any gene: 2. The CDR3 length is 13 residues. In nucleotides, the CDR3 is TGTGCCAGCAGCCTGGACAGGGGCAATGAGCAGTTCTTC. Translated, it gives CASSLDRGNEQFF. Full variable domain (remainder filled in from reference TRBV7-6 and TRBJ2-1): GAGVSQSPRYKVTKRGQDVALRCDPISGHVSLYWYRQALGQGPEFLTYFNYEAQQDKSGLPNDRFSAERPEGSISTLTIQRTEQRDSAMYRCASSLDRGNEQFFGPGTRLTVL.

This chain joins TRBV25-1 and TRBJ2-1, with no clear D. This CDR3 is built from 14 residues. From germline, CDR1 is MGHDK and CDR2 SYGVNS. V gave up 1 base and J gave up 4 bases, with 8 bases separating them. CDR3 DNA: TGTGCCAGCAGTGAATCTGTCGGTTACAATGAGCAGTTCTTC. Protein: CASSESVGYNEQFF.

This clone has a handful of counts. The chain has TRBV7-8 and TRBJ2-7; D may be TRBD1 (5 bases). CDR1 and CDR2 from the germline V gene are SGHVS and FQNEAQ. Trimming shortened V by 0 bases and J by 6 bases, and 12 bases separated the two germline ends. The CDR3 consists of 14 residues. CDR3 bases: TGTGCCAGCAGCTTAGCTCCAGGGTTTCTCGAGCAGTACTTC. Its translation: CASSLAPGFLEQYF.

V is TRBV2 and J is TRBJ1-2; D unresolved. Germline CDR1 and CDR2: SNHLY and FYNNEI. V was pared by 3 bases and J by 5 bases, with 7 bases between. The CDR3 is made up of 12 amino acids. This chain's CDR3 is CASSERSYGYTF. The CDR3 DNA sequence: TGTGCCAGCAGTGAGCGGAGTTATGGCTACACCTTC.

The gene calls are TRBV15 and TRBJ2-7; D possibly corresponds to TRBD2 (6 bases). The V gene lost 4 bases and the J gene lost 2 bases, with 12 bases spanning the gap. The V gene's germline CDR1 is LNHNV and CDR2 YYDKDF (reference sequence). The CDR3 is made up of 14 amino acids. The CDR3 is CATSMTSITYEQYF. Here the CDR3 DNA reads TGTGCCACCAGCATGACTAGTATCACCTACGAGCAGTACTTC. Complete variable domain (other parts from reference TRBV15 and TRBJ2-7): DAMVIQNPRYQVTQFGKPVTLSCSQTLNHNVMYWYQQKSSQAPKLLFHYYDKDFNNEADTPDNFQSRRPNTSFCFLDIRSPGLGDTAMYLCATSMTSITYEQYFGPGTRLTVT.

This clone has just a few counts. The chain is built from TRBV19 and TRBJ1-1; TRBD1 matches 7 bases. V lost 6 bases to trimming and J lost 1 base; unmatched junction nucleotides: 8. The CDR3 loop spans 15 amino acids. Germline-derived CDR1 and CDR2 are LNHDA and SQIVND (reference sequence). The CDR3 reads CASRITGTANTEAFF. As DNA, the CDR3 is TGTGCCAGTAGGATAACCGGGACAGCGAACACTGAAGCTTTCTTT.

This clone was seen only once. This chain uses TRBV30 with TRBJ1-1, with 9 positions matching TRBD1. With V trimmed by 0 bases and J by 1 base, 6 bases remained unmatched. This CDR3 comprises 16 residues. CDR1 and CDR2 (germline): GTSNPN, SVGIG (reference sequence). The CDR3 spells CAWSVRGQGSNTEAFF. The CDR3 DNA sequence: TGTGCCTGGAGTGTACGGGGACAGGGCTCGAACACTGAAGCTTTCTTT.

The chain couples TRBV29-1 to TRBJ1-2; 7 positions match TRBD1. This CDR3 is 13 amino acids long. The germline gives CDR1 SQVTM, CDR2 ANQGSEA. Losses at the gene ends were 1 base for V and 5 bases for J; bases not matched to a gene: 4. The CDR3 DNA reads TGCAGCGTTGAAGGACAGGGTTTTTATGGCTACACCTTC. Its translation: CSVEGQGFYGYTF. Together with reference TRBV29-1 and TRBJ1-2, the CDR3 gives the full variable domain: SAVISQKPSRDICQRGTSLTIQCQVDSQVTMMFWYRQQPGQSLTLIATANQGSEATYESGFVIDKFPISRPNLTFSTLTVSNMSPEDSSIYLCSVEGQGFYGYTFGSGTRLTVV.

This chain uses TRBV7-9 with TRBJ1-6, with unresolved D. Deletions cut 0 bases from V and 0 bases from J, with 9 bases between. CDR1 and CDR2 from the germline V gene are SEHNR and FQNEAQ (reference sequence). CDR3 size: 17 residues. Here the CDR3 reads CASSLAIPSSYNSPLHF. The CDR3 region has the DNA TGTGCCAGCAGCTTAGCGATCCCGAGCTCCTATAATTCACCCCTCCACTTT.

The CDR3 loop is CASSLEQGNTEAFF. CDR3 nucleotides: TGTGCCAGCAGCTTGGAGCAGGGGAACACTGAAGCTTTCTTT. The gene calls are TRBV5-5 and TRBJ1-1; D may be TRBD1 (5 bases). Deletions cut 0 bases from V and 1 base from J, with 7 bases between. The CDR3 is made up of 14 amino acids. Per germline, CDR1 SGHKS and CDR2 YYEKEE (reference sequence).

The gene calls are TRBV7-3 and TRBJ2-1; TRBD2 matches 8 bases. The V segment lost 5 bases and the J segment 7 bases; nucleotides outside the gene matches: 10. The CDR3 consists of 15 residues. Germline CDR1 and CDR2: SGHTA and FQGTGA. In DNA form, the CDR3 reads TGTGCCAGCAGCCATAGTAGCGGGACGACGAATGAGCAGTTCTTC. Protein: CASSHSSGTTNEQFF.

The rearrangement links TRBV5-5 to TRBJ1-1; 10 bases agree with TRBD1. The V segment lost 0 bases and the J segment 0 bases; nucleotides outside the gene matches: 14. This CDR3 spans 20 amino acids. The germline V gene has CDR1 SGHKS and CDR2 YYEKEE (reference sequence). CDR3 loop: CASSLGPGTGDSFMNTEAFF. The DNA for the CDR3 is TGTGCCAGCAGCTTGGGGCCCGGGACAGGGGACTCGTTCATGAACACTGAAGCTTTCTTT.

The chain employs TRBV5-1 and TRBJ2-7; 8 nucleotides match TRBD1. The trim removed 5 bases at V and 0 bases at J, leaving 10 bases unmatched. The CDR3 consists of 16 residues. Germline CDR1 is SGHRS and CDR2 is YFSETQ. The CDR3 sequence: CASSFVSGTGSYEQYF. CDR3 bases: TGCGCCAGCAGTTTCGTTTCCGGGACAGGCTCCTACGAGCAGTACTTC. The full variable domain, with the rest looked up from reference TRBV5-1 and TRBJ2-7, is KAGVTQTPRYLIKTRGQQVTLSCSPISGHRSVSWYQQTPGQGLQFLFEYFSETQRNKGNFPGRFSGRQFSNSRSEMNVSTLELGDSALYLCASSFVSGTGSYEQYFGPGTRLTVT.

The chain links TRBV19 to TRBJ1-6; D is perhaps TRBD1 (6 bases). Germline assignment: CDR1 LNHDA and CDR2 SQIVND (reference sequence). Trimming left V 8 bases short and J 9 bases short, with 14 bases between. The CDR3 consists of 13 residues. CDR3 bases: TGTGCCAGTCCAGGCAGGGGTTGTTCACCCCTCCACTTT. Protein: CASPGRGCSPLHF. Combining the CDR3 with reference TRBV19 and TRBJ1-6 gives the whole variable domain DGGITQSPKYLFRKEGQNVTLSCEQNLNHDAMYWYRQDPGQGLRLIYYSQIVNDFQKGDIAEGYSVSREKKESFPLTVTSAQKNPTAFYLCASPGRGCSPLHFGNGTRLTVT.

The rearrangement uses TRBV29-1 and TRBJ1-2; 7 positions agree with TRBD1. There are 12 residues in the CDR3. The J segment lost 5 bases and the V segment lost 3 bases, leaving 3 bases of the junction unmatched. CDR1 is SQVTM, CDR2 ANQGSEA, per germline. Here the CDR3 DNA reads TGCAGCGTTGACGGGACAGATTATGGCTACACCTTC. This translates into CSVDGTDYGYTF.

The table lists this clone with a few counts. V usage is TRBV18 and J usage is TRBJ1-1, with D tentatively TRBD1 (6 bases). The CDR3 runs 14 residues. With 1 base removed from V and 3 bases from J, the gap between germline ends came to 9 bases. Germline CDR1 and CDR2: KGHSH and LQKENI. The CDR3 protein is CASSPLGGDTEAFF. In DNA form, the CDR3 reads TGTGCCAGCTCACCACTAGGGGGTGACACTGAAGCTTTCTTT.